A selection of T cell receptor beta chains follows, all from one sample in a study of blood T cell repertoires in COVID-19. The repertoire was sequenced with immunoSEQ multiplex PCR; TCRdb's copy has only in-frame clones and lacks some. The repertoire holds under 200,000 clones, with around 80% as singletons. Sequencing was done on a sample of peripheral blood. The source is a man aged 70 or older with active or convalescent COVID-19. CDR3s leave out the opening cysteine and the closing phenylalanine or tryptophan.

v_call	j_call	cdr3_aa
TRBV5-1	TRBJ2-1	ASSLGTTGGEQF
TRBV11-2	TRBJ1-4	ASSPRPGGEKLF
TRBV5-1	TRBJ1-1	ASSSGTGGAGTEAF
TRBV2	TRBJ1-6	ASSILTGQSNSPLH
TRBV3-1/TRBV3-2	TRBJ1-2	ASSPPGINYGYT
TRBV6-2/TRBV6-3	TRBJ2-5	ASSSLGTDKETQY
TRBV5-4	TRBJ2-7	ASSLSLADSSYEQY
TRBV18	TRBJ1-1	ASSPQPQGTEAF
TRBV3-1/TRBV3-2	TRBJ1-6	ASSWGGVGSPLH
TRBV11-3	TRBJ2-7	ASSPGGGTYEQY
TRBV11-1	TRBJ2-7	ASSSVGTSGYEQY
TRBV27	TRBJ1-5	ASSSSLHQPQH
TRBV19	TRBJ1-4	ASMTGKGSNEKLF
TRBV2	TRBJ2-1	ASSEFGWPGNEQF
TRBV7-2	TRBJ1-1	ASSPRPGTGNTEAF
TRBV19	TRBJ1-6	ASRLTGIYNSPLH
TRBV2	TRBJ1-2	ASLRAGYGYT
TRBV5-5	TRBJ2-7	ASSRGTSETYEQY
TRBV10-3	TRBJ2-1	AISESDGWTSAYNEQF
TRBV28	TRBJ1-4	ASSPTGIAEKLF
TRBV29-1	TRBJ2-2	SVDFLQGTGELF
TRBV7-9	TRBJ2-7	ASSLLTGGRHEQY
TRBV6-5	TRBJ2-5	ASSYSNGGQETQY
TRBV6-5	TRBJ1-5	ASRSQGVGQPQH
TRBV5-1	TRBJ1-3	ASSFTGTGNTIY
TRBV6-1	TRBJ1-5	ASSEGAGTVVQPQH
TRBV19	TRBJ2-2	ASSTTGGPTGELF
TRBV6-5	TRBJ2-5	ATFRRLAGDGTQY
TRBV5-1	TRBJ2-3	ASSLTTGSDTQY
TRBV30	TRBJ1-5	AWSVPYSYSNQPQH
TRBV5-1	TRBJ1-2	ASSWDRDGYT
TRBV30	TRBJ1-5	AWTDRAFDQPQH
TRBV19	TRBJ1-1	ASSTSTGRTDTEAF
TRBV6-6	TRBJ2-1	ASSSKGGLNEQF
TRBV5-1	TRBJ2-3	ASSFFVGTSGRRTDTQY
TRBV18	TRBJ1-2	ASSSPDYGYT
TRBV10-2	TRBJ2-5	ASRSGGPQETQY
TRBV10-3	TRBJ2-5	AISESFQRGGAGVETQY
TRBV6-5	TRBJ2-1	ATRPTFTGINEQF
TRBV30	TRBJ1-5	AWSGFGGNQPQH
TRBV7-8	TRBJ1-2	ASSLAGSANYGYT
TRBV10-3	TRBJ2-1	AISEGTGELDEQF
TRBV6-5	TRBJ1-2	ASSYGTGPVDYGYT